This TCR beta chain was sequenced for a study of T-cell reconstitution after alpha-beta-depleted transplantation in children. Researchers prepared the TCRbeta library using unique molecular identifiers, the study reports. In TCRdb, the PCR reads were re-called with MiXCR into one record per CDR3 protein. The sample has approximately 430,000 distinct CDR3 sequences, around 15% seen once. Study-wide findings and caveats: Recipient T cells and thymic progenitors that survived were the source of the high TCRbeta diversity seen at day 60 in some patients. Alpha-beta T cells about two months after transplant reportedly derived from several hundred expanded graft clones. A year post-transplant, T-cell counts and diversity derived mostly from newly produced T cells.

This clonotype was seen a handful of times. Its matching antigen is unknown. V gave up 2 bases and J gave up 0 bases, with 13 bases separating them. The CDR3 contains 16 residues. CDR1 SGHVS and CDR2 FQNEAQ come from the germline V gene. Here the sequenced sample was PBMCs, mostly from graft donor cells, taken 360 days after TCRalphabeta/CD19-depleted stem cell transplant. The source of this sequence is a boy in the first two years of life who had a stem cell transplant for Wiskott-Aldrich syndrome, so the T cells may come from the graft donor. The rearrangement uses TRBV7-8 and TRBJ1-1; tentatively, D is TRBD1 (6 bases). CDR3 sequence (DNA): TGTGCCAGCAGCTTATGGACAGTGATGATGAACACTGAAGCTTTCTTT. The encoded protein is CASSLWTVMMNTEAFF.